Each of the 23 T cell receptor beta chains below was sequenced from the same sample in a study of identical twins. TCRdb passed the 5' RACE reads through MiXCR, listing each CDR3 protein once. This sample yields approximately 1.8 million distinct CDR3 sequences, of which around 29% are seen a single time; more than 0.25% belongs to the top ten. Source material: cord blood. The receptor set was obtained from a newborn girl in good health.

The genes are TRBV12-3 or TRBV12-4 and TRBJ2-7; perhaps TRBD2 as D (6 bases). The CDR3 length is 14 residues. V gave up 1 base and J gave up 5 bases, with 12 bases separating them. Here the CDR3 DNA reads TGTGCCAGCAGTTTAGGGACTATCCTCAACGAGCAGTACTTC. The encoded protein is CASSLGTILNEQYF.

This chain joins TRBV20-1 and TRBJ1-4; no definite D call. Trimming shortened V by 5 bases and J by 8 bases, and 18 bases separated the two germline ends. Germline V gene data show CDR1 as DFQATT and CDR2 as SNEGSKA (reference sequence). This CDR3 is built from 14 residues. CDR3 loop: CSAAPGRLGEKLFF. The CDR3 region has the DNA TGCAGTGCTGCCCCCGGCCGCCTGGGAGAAAAACTGTTTTTT.

This clonotype was found once. The CDR3 sequence: CASSSITGANTGELFF. The CDR3, as DNA: TGCGCCAGCAGCTCGATCACAGGGGCCAACACCGGGGAGCTGTTTTTT. The rearrangement links TRBV5-1 to TRBJ2-2; 7 bases are shared with TRBD1. The V segment lost 3 bases and the J segment 2 bases; nucleotides outside the gene matches: 7. Germline V gives CDR1 SGHRS, CDR2 YFSETQ. The CDR3 spans 16 residues.

This clonotype was seen ten or more times. The chain has TRBV20-1 and TRBJ2-7, with 10 bases identical to TRBD1. The germline gives CDR1 DFQATT, CDR2 SNEGSKA (reference sequence). CDR3 length: 13 residues. The CDR3 is CSARDRGRYEQYF. CDR3 coding DNA: TGCAGCGCGAGGGACAGGGGACGATACGAGCAGTACTTC.

V usage is TRBV13 and J usage is TRBJ2-7, with unresolved D. Deletions cut 5 bases from V and 0 bases from J, with 8 bases between. Germline-derived CDR1 and CDR2 are PRHDT and FYEKMQ (reference sequence). The CDR3 has 13 residues. The CDR3 loop reads CASSPKLSYEQYF. CDR3 DNA: TGTGCCAGCAGCCCCAAGCTCTCCTACGAGCAGTACTTC.

This chain joins TRBV9 and TRBJ2-1; TRBD2 is a possible D gene (5 bases). V lost 2 bases and J 7 bases, leaving 16 bases between the germline ends. CDR3 length: 15 amino acids. The germline gives CDR1 SGDLS, CDR2 YYNGEE. CDR3 bases: TGTGCCAGCAGCGTTCATAGCGTTCCGAGGAATGAGCAGTTCTTC. Encoded protein: CASSVHSVPRNEQFF. Complete variable domain (other parts from reference TRBV9 and TRBJ2-1): DSGVTQTPKHLITATGQRVTLRCSPRSGDLSVYWYQQSLDQGLQFLIQYYNGEERAKGNILERFSAQQFPDLHSELNLSSLELGDSALYFCASSVHSVPRNEQFFGPGTRLTVL.

The gene calls are TRBV6-5 and TRBJ2-2, with TRBD1 identical over 10 bases. Unmatched junction bases numbered 7, after V lost 0 bases and J lost 6 bases. The V gene's germline CDR1 is MNHEY and CDR2 SVGAGI. The CDR3 consists of 17 residues. CDR3 coding DNA: TGTGCCAGCAGTTACTCTGTCGGGACAGGGGTTTCCGGGGAGCTGTTTTTT. It translates to CASSYSVGTGVSGELFF.

A remark on this clonotype: Since no conserved phenylalanine or tryptophan closes the CDR3, a read error is the likely cause. The chain has TRBV12-3 or TRBV12-4 and TRBJ2-3; D gene unclear. This CDR3 contains 12 residues. V was clipped by 2 bases and J by 5 bases, with 5 bases between them. CDR3 DNA: TGTGCCAGCAGTTTAAGAATAGATACGCAGTATTCT. Encoded protein: CASSLRIDTQYS.

The V call is TRBV20-1, the J call TRBJ2-4; D is uncertain. Per the germline V gene, CDR1 is DFQATT and CDR2 is SNEGSKA (reference sequence). The CDR3 loop spans 15 amino acids. V was clipped by 3 bases and J by 0 bases, with 12 bases between them. The CDR3, as DNA: TGCAGTGCTAGTCGGTCAGGAGTAGCCAAAAACATTCAGTACTTC. Translating it yields CSASRSGVAKNIQYF.

This clonotype was recorded once. This rearrangement joins TRBV5-6 to TRBJ2-5, with D tentatively TRBD1 or TRBD2 (5 bases each). Looked up from germline, CDR1 is SGHDT and CDR2 is YYEEEE. The V gene lost 4 bases and the J gene lost 2 bases, with 12 bases spanning the gap. The CDR3 consists of 14 residues. The CDR3 is CASSKGTIQETQYF. The DNA of the CDR3 is TGTGCCAGCAGCAAGGGGACCATTCAAGAGACCCAGTACTTC.

The chain joins TRBV20-1 to TRBJ2-4; D is unclear. V was trimmed by 7 bases and J by 0 bases, leaving 13 bases between them. Germline lookup yields CDR1 DFQATT and CDR2 SNEGSKA (reference sequence). The CDR3 sequence is 14 residues long. The CDR3 sequence is CSVNKGLAKNIQYF. DNA for the CDR3: TGCAGTGTGAACAAAGGGCTAGCCAAAAACATTCAGTACTTC.

As concerns this clonotype: Just one base apart from a much larger clone, this may be a read error. CDR3 in amino acids: CASSSLLGGEGYTF. CDR3 coding DNA: TGTGCCAGCAGTTCCCTCCTAGGAGGAGAGGGCTACACCTTC. The chain combines TRBV6-5 with TRBJ1-2, with D unclear. V shed 4 bases and J shed 8 bases, with 17 bases lying between them. CDR3 length: 14 residues. Germline CDR1 is MNHEY and CDR2 is SVGAGI.

V usage is TRBV4-2 and J usage is TRBJ2-1, with TRBD1 as a possible D gene (5 bases). Looked up from germline, CDR1 is LGHNA and CDR2 is YNFKEQ. V shed 3 bases and J shed 2 bases, with 11 bases lying between them. This CDR3 contains 15 residues. The CDR3 spells CASSQPGSAYNEQFF. The CDR3 DNA reads TGTGCCAGCAGCCAGCCAGGGTCTGCCTACAATGAGCAGTTCTTC.

As concerns this clonotype: Likely a read error: the CDR3 ends without its conserved phenylalanine or tryptophan. The rearrangement joins TRBV20-1 to TRBJ1-5, with 8 bases that match TRBD1. From germline, CDR1 is DFQATT and CDR2 SNEGSKA (reference sequence). V shed 4 bases, J shed 0 bases, and the junction held 2 bases outside the gene matches. This CDR3 is 14 amino acids long. The CDR3 bases are TGCAGTGCTATCAGGGGGCATAGCAATCAGCCCCAGCATGTT. Amino acid sequence: CSAIRGHSNQPQHV.

Concerning this clonotype: One junction end disagrees with the germline gene, perhaps due to a read error. The V call is TRBV4-1, the J call TRBJ1-5, with D uncertain. CDR1 MGHRA and CDR2 YSYEKL come from the germline V gene. CDR3 length: 15 amino acids. CDR3 sequence (DNA): TGCACCAGCAGCCGAACTAACAGACTAAATCAGCCCCAGCATTTT. This gives the protein CTSSRTNRLNQPQHF.

As regards this clonotype: A much more abundant neighbour one base away suggests this may be a read error. Because it lacks the conserved phenylalanine or tryptophan at the end, this CDR3 is likely a read error. The rearrangement uses TRBV5-1 and TRBJ2-4; D is unresolved. The J call may be faulty, since TRBJ2-7 better matches the DNA end. This CDR3 comprises 14 residues. Germline loops: CDR1 SGHRS, CDR2 YFSETQ. The CDR3 spells CASSSLTDFYEQYL. The CDR3, as DNA: TGCGCCAGCAGCTCCTTGACCGACTTCTACGAGCAGTACCTC.

This clonotype was picked up a small number of times. The chain combines TRBV27 with TRBJ2-7; perhaps TRBD2 as D (6 bases). Trimming cost V 5 bases and J 7 bases, with 21 bases left between them. The CDR3 is 15 residues long. CDR1 MNHEY and CDR2 SMNVEV come from the germline V gene (reference sequence). CDR3 nucleotide sequence: TGTGCCAGCAGTCCCTTGGGCGGGACCTACAATGAGCAGTACTTC. It codes for CASSPLGGTYNEQYF.

V and J are TRBV29-1 and TRBJ2-6; D remains unclear. Germline loops: CDR1 SQVTM, CDR2 ANQGSEA. V lost 5 bases and J lost 0, with 5 bases in between. The CDR3 contains 13 residues. The CDR3 sequence is CSVWGSGANVLTF. CDR3 coding DNA: TGCAGCGTTTGGGGCTCTGGGGCCAACGTCCTGACTTTC.

This clonotype has more than one count but fewer than ten. The chain carries TRBV20-1 and TRBJ1-5; TRBD1 is a possible D gene (6 bases). The CDR3 is 16 residues long. V dropped 3 bases and J dropped 7 bases, with 22 bases sitting between them. Germline-derived CDR1 and CDR2 are DFQATT and SNEGSKA (reference sequence). The CDR3 here is CSASNQGPRGKQPQHF. The CDR3 nucleotides are TGCAGTGCTAGTAATCAGGGGCCGAGAGGTAAGCAGCCCCAGCATTTT.

Only a few counts were recorded for this clonotype. This chain joins TRBV7-2 and TRBJ2-3; 7 bases agree with TRBD1. The V and J ends lost 6 bases and 8 bases, in that order; junction bases with no gene match: 11. Germline CDR1 reads SGHTA; CDR2 reads FQGNSA. The CDR3 totals 14 residues. CDR3 sequence reads: CASRIFGGQVTQYF. The CDR3 DNA reads as TGTGCCAGCAGGATCTTTGGCGGACAGGTTACGCAGTATTTT.

A few counts support this clonotype. V gene TRBV20-1 combines with J gene TRBJ2-3; 7 bases match TRBD2. Germline-derived CDR1 and CDR2 are DFQATT and SNEGSKA (reference sequence). The trim removed 0 bases at V and 11 bases at J, leaving 8 bases unmatched. CDR3 length equals 13 residues. In nucleotides, the CDR3 is TGCAGTGCTAGAGATTGGGAGGGGAAGGGGCAGTATTTT. Its protein is CSARDWEGKGQYF.

This clonotype was detected ten times or more. The V and J genes are TRBV4-2 and TRBJ2-1, with 13 positions matching TRBD2. Germline assignment: CDR1 LGHNA and CDR2 YNFKEQ. V gave up 1 base and J gave up 4 bases; unmatched junction bases: 7. CDR3 length: 18 residues. CDR3 region: CASSQVGLAGLLYNEQFF. CDR3 DNA sequence: TGTGCCAGCAGCCAAGTGGGACTAGCGGGGTTGTTATACAATGAGCAGTTCTTC.

The chain links TRBV7-8 to TRBJ2-2; TRBD2 matches at 12 bases. This CDR3 contains 16 residues. Trimming removed 2 bases from V and 7 bases from J; junction bases left unmatched: 5. Germline CDR1 and CDR2: SGHVS and FQNEAQ. In DNA, the CDR3 is TGTGCCAGCAGCTTACGACTAGCGGGGGCAAGCGGGGAGCTGTTTTTT. As protein: CASSLRLAGASGELFF.